A selection of T cell receptor beta chains follows, all from one sample in a study of blood T cell repertoires in COVID-19. Sequencing was performed with immunoSEQ multiplex PCR; in TCRdb, only in-frame clones are kept and a portion is missing. This sample has 70,000 to 100,000 clones; about 88% occur once, and the top ten carry about 2.7%. Sequencing was done on a sample of peripheral blood. The receptors originated from a woman of 80 years or more with acute or convalescent COVID-19. The CDR3 runs from the conserved cysteine through the conserved F or W. D genes are given only for firm matches. Clone size, where shown, is once, few, many, or a class for clones that have expanded.

d_gene: TRBD1; abundance: .; j_gene: TRBJ1-1; v_gene: TRBV11-1; CDR3nt: TGTGCCAGCAGCGTAGAGGGGGCCACTGAAGCTTTCTTT; CDR3aa: CASSVEGATEAFF
d_gene: .; abundance: .; j_gene: TRBJ2-7; v_gene: TRBV7-9; CDR3nt: TGTGCCAGCAGCTTAGCGGAGGGATCGGGGTTCTTC; CDR3aa: CASSLAEGSGFF
d_gene: TRBD1; abundance: few; j_gene: TRBJ1-5; v_gene: TRBV27; CDR3nt: TGTGCCAGCAGTTCAAATGGACAGGGGATACATCAGCCCCAGCATTTT; CDR3aa: CASSSNGQGIHQPQHF
d_gene: .; abundance: .; j_gene: TRBJ1-2; v_gene: TRBV5-8; CDR3nt: TGTGCCAGCAGCCGATACAGAGATGGCTACACCTTC; CDR3aa: CASSRYRDGYTF
d_gene: .; abundance: .; j_gene: TRBJ1-4; v_gene: TRBV6-2/TRBV6-3; CDR3nt: TGTGCCAGCAGTTACACGCCAAGGGCTAGCGCTACAACTAATGAAAAACTGTTTTTT; CDR3aa: CASSYTPRASATTNEKLFF
d_gene: TRBD2; abundance: .; j_gene: TRBJ2-7; v_gene: TRBV3-1/TRBV3-2; CDR3nt: TGTGCCAGCAGCCCGGGGACTAGCCTCTACGAGCAGTACTTC; CDR3aa: CASSPGTSLYEQYF
d_gene: .; abundance: .; j_gene: TRBJ1-2; v_gene: TRBV4-3; CDR3nt: TGCGCCAGCAGCCAGGCCTCATTAAACTATGGCTACACCTTC; CDR3aa: CASSQASLNYGYTF
d_gene: TRBD1; abundance: .; j_gene: TRBJ1-6; v_gene: TRBV7-9; CDR3nt: TGTGCCAGCAGCTCCTGGCAGACAGGGACTTCACCCCTCCACTTT; CDR3aa: CASSSWQTGTSPLHF
d_gene: TRBD2; abundance: .; j_gene: TRBJ2-2; v_gene: TRBV7-2; CDR3nt: TGTGCCAGCAGCTTAAGGGCTAGCGGGGGGGCCGGGGAGCTGTTTTTT; CDR3aa: CASSLRASGGAGELFF
d_gene: TRBD1; abundance: once; j_gene: TRBJ1-2; v_gene: TRBV5-1; CDR3nt: TGCGCCAGCAGCTTAACAGGGGGCAGCTATGGCTACACCTTC; CDR3aa: CASSLTGGSYGYTF
d_gene: .; abundance: .; j_gene: TRBJ2-5; v_gene: TRBV24-1; CDR3nt: TGTGCCACCAGTGATCCGGGAGAGACCCAGTACTTC; CDR3aa: CATSDPGETQYF
d_gene: TRBD2; abundance: .; j_gene: TRBJ2-3; v_gene: TRBV19; CDR3nt: TGTGCCAGTAGTCTATTAGCGGGGGGCACCACAGATACGCAGTATTTT; CDR3aa: CASSLLAGGTTDTQYF
d_gene: .; abundance: .; j_gene: TRBJ2-5; v_gene: TRBV29-1; CDR3nt: TGCAGCGCCAAGACTAGTGCAGAGACCCAGTACTTC; CDR3aa: CSAKTSAETQYF
d_gene: .; abundance: few; j_gene: TRBJ1-2; v_gene: TRBV19; CDR3nt: TGTGCCAGTATGCGGGCAGGGGCCCCAGCTAACTATGGCTACACCTTC; CDR3aa: CASMRAGAPANYGYTF
d_gene: .; abundance: .; j_gene: TRBJ1-2; v_gene: TRBV2; CDR3nt: TGTGCCAGCAGTGAAGGTTCGAGGGCGGCGGACTATGGCTACACCTTC; CDR3aa: CASSEGSRAADYGYTF
d_gene: TRBD1; abundance: .; j_gene: TRBJ1-5; v_gene: TRBV19; CDR3nt: TGTGCCAGTAGTAGAGGGACAGGGGAGGTTGGCAATCAGCCCCAGCATTTT; CDR3aa: CASSRGTGEVGNQPQHF
d_gene: .; abundance: .; j_gene: TRBJ2-1; v_gene: TRBV28; CDR3nt: TGTGCCAGCAGTTTATACCCACTCAATGAGCAGTTCTTC; CDR3aa: CASSLYPLNEQFF
d_gene: .; abundance: .; j_gene: TRBJ1-5; v_gene: TRBV27; CDR3nt: TGTGCCAGCAGTTTAGATGCGGGCAGAAATCAGCCCCAGCATTTT; CDR3aa: CASSLDAGRNQPQHF
d_gene: .; abundance: .; j_gene: TRBJ1-1; v_gene: TRBV5-6; CDR3nt: TGTGCCAGCAGCTTTATCAGGGCTCACACTGAAGCTTTCTTT; CDR3aa: CASSFIRAHTEAFF
d_gene: TRBD2; abundance: .; j_gene: TRBJ2-3; v_gene: TRBV4-1; CDR3nt: TGCGCCAGCAGCCAAGTAGCTAGCGGGGGGACCGCAGATACGCAGTATTTT; CDR3aa: CASSQVASGGTADTQYF
d_gene: TRBD1; abundance: .; j_gene: TRBJ2-1; v_gene: TRBV7-2; CDR3nt: TGTGCCAGCAGCTTAGCTGGGACAGCTTCAACCTACAATGAGCAGTTCTTC; CDR3aa: CASSLAGTASTYNEQFF
d_gene: .; abundance: .; j_gene: TRBJ1-2; v_gene: TRBV20-1; CDR3nt: TGCAGTGCCCAAACGGGGGGGCGCGACGCCTTC; CDR3aa: CSAQTGGRDAF
d_gene: .; abundance: .; j_gene: TRBJ2-7; v_gene: TRBV15; CDR3nt: TGTGCCACCAGCAGAGATGATTCAGCGGGTCAGAACTACGAGCAGTACTTC; CDR3aa: CATSRDDSAGQNYEQYF
d_gene: .; abundance: .; j_gene: TRBJ2-5; v_gene: TRBV10-3; CDR3nt: TGTGCCATCAGTGAGTCCGGGGGGCGTGAGACCCAGTACTTC; CDR3aa: CAISESGGRETQYF
d_gene: .; abundance: few; j_gene: TRBJ1-1; v_gene: TRBV27; CDR3nt: TGTGCCAGCAGTGGAACGGGGGGGCTCACTGAAGCTTTCTTT; CDR3aa: CASSGTGGLTEAFF
d_gene: .; abundance: .; j_gene: TRBJ1-6; v_gene: TRBV4-1; CDR3nt: TGCGCCAGCAGCCAAGATTGGAGTTCACCCCTCCACTTT; CDR3aa: CASSQDWSSPLHF
d_gene: TRBD1; abundance: .; j_gene: TRBJ1-4; v_gene: TRBV10-3; CDR3nt: TGTGCCATCAGTGAAGGACAGGGGTTGGGGACTAATGAAAAACTGTTTTTT; CDR3aa: CAISEGQGLGTNEKLFF
d_gene: .; abundance: .; j_gene: TRBJ1-5; v_gene: TRBV27; CDR3nt: TGTGCCAGCAGTTCTCCGGCGGGAAGCCAGCCCCAGCATTTT; CDR3aa: CASSSPAGSQPQHF
d_gene: .; abundance: .; j_gene: TRBJ1-2; v_gene: TRBV7-7; CDR3nt: TGTGCTAGCAGCGGGCCCGGGAAAGGCTGTTCCTATGGCTACACCTTC; CDR3aa: CASSGPGKGCSYGYTF
d_gene: TRBD2; abundance: .; j_gene: TRBJ2-7; v_gene: TRBV19; CDR3nt: TGTGCCAGTAGTGCGCGGCGGACTAGCTCCCACGAGCAGTACTTC; CDR3aa: CASSARRTSSHEQYF
d_gene: TRBD1; abundance: .; j_gene: TRBJ2-6; v_gene: TRBV4-2; CDR3nt: TGTGCCAGCAGCCAACCACCGGGACAGGGGTTCTCTGGGGCCAACGTCCTGACTTTC; CDR3aa: CASSQPPGQGFSGANVLTF
d_gene: .; abundance: .; j_gene: TRBJ1-6; v_gene: TRBV6-5; CDR3nt: TGTGCCAGCAGTTACGGGACTCCCTATAATTCACCCCTCCACTTT; CDR3aa: CASSYGTPYNSPLHF